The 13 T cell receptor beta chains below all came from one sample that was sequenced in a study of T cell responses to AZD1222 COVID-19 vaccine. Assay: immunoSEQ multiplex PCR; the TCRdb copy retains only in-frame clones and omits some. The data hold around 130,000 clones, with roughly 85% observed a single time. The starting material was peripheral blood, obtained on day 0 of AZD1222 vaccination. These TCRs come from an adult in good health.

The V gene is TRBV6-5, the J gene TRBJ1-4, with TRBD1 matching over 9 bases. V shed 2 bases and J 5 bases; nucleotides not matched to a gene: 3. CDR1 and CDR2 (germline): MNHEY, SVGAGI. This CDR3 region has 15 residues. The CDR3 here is CASSYQGQGNEKLFF. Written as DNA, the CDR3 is TGTGCCAGCAGTTACCAAGGACAGGGGAATGAAAAACTGTTTTTT.

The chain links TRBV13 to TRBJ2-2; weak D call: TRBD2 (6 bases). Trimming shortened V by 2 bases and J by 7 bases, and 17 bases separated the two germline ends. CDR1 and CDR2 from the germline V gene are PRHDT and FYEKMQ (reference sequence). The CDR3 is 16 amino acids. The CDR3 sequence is CASSLRAGRGGGELFF. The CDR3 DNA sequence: TGTGCCAGCAGCTTAAGGGCGGGAAGGGGCGGCGGGGAGCTGTTTTTT.

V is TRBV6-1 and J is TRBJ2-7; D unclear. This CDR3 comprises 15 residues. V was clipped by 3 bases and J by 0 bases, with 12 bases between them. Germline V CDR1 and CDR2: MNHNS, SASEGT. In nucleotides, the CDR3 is TGTGCCAGCAGTGAGGGCAGTCTAAGCTCCTACGAGCAGTACTTC. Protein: CASSEGSLSSYEQYF.

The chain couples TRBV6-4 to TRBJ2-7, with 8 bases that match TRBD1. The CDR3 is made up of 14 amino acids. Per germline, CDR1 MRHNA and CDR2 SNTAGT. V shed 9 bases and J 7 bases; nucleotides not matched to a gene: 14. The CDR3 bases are TGTGCCAGTCGGAGACGAGGACAGGGAATTGAGCAGTACTTC. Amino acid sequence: CASRRRGQGIEQYF.

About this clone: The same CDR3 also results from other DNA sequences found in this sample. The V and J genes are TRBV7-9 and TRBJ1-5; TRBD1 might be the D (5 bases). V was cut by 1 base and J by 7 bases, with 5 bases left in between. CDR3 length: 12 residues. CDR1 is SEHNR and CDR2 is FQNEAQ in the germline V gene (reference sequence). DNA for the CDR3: TGTGCCAGCAGCTTAGGGGGCCAGCCCCAGCATTTT. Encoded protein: CASSLGGQPQHF. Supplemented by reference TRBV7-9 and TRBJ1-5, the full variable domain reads DTGVSQNPRHKITKRGQNVTFRCDPISEHNRLYWYRQTLGQGPEFLTYFQNEAQLEKSRLLSDRFSAERPKGSFSTLEIQRTEQGDSAMYLCASSLGGQPQHFGDGTRLSIL.

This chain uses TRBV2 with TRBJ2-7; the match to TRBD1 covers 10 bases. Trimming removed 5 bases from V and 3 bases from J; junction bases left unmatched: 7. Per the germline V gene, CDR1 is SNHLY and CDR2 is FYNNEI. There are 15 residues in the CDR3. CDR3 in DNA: TGTGCCAGCAGTTCCGGGACAGGGGTGGACTACGAGCAGTACTTC. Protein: CASSSGTGVDYEQYF.

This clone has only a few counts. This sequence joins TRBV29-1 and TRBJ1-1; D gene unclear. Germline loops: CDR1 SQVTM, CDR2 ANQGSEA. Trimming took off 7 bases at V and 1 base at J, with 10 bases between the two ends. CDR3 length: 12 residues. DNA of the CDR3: TGCAGCGGTCGACGCCAGAACACTGAAGCTTTCTTT. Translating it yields CSGRRQNTEAFF.

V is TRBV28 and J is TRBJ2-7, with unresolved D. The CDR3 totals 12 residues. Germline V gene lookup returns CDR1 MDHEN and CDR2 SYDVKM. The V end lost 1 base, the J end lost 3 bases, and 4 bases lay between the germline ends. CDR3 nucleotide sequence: TGTGCCAGCAGTTTATCAAACTACGAGCAGTACTTC. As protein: CASSLSNYEQYF.

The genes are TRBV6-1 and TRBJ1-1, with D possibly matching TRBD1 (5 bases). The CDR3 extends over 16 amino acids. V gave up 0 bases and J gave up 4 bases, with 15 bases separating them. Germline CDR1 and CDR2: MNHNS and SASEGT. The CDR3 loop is CASSEARKGRGTEAFF. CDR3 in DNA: TGTGCCAGCAGTGAAGCGCGAAAGGGGAGGGGCACTGAAGCTTTCTTT.

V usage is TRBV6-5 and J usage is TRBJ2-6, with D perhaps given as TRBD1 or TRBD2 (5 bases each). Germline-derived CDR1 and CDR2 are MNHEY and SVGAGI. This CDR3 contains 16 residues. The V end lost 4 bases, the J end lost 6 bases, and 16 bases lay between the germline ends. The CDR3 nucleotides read TGTGCCAGCAGTTCCGATCCGGGGCGCGAGGCCAACGTCCTGACTTTC. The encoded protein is CASSSDPGREANVLTF.

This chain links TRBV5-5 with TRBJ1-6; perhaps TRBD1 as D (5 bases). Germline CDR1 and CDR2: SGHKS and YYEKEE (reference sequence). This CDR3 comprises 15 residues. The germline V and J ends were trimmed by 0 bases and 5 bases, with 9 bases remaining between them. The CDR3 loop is CASSLAGGNNSPLHF. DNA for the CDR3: TGTGCCAGCAGCTTGGCCGGGGGGAATAATTCACCCCTCCACTTT. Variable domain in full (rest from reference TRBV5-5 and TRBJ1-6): DAGVTQSPTHLIKTRGQQVTLRCSPISGHKSVSWYQQVLGQGPQFIFQYYEKEERGRGNFPDRFSARQFPNYSSELNVNALLLGDSALYLCASSLAGGNNSPLHFGNGTRLTVT.

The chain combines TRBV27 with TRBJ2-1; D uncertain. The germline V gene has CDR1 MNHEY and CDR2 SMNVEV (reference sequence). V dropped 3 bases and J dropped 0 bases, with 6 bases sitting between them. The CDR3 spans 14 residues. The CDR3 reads CASSFDSSYNEQFF. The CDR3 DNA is TGTGCCAGCAGTTTTGACTCCTCCTACAATGAGCAGTTCTTC.

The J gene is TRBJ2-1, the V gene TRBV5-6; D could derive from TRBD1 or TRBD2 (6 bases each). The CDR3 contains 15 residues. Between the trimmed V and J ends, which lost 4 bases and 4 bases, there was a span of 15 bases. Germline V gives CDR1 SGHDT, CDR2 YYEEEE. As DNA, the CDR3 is TGTGCCAGCAGCGCGCCCAGAGGGGGGTACAATGAGCAGTTCTTC. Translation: CASSAPRGGYNEQFF.